This T cell receptor beta chain is from a study of beta chain features in type 1 diabetes (dated by TCRdb to about 2018). Regarding the research as a whole: Mean age, gender distribution, total cell number and subset yield did not differ between patients and healthy donors. A total of around 110,000,000 sorted cells were examined across all samples, and a strong correlation was observed between cell number per subset and RNA yield. The study compared the TCRB repertoires of sorted circulating CD4+ T cell subsets in recently diagnosed type 1 diabetes patients with those in matched healthy donors. Whereas all 28 donors provided naive and central memory subsets, regulatory and stem cell-like memory subsets were isolated from just 8 patients and roughly eight healthy donors.

The CDR3 covers 16 residues, taking in both the cysteine and the phenylalanine. Only the CDR3 part of the read is kept: 48 bases, read in frame from the first base. This clone came up many times. Its antigen is still unknown. Base qualities are not at hand, and no much larger clone is one base apart. Results the study describes overall, beyond this receptor: Because cDNA rather than genomic DNA was sequenced, highly expressing activated cells could have been over-represented, although no difference in activation and CD3 levels was found between groups. PCR may preferentially amplify shorter templates, but because patient and control samples were amplified and corrected together, any resulting skew would affect both groups equally. Because small numbers of individuals were included in the HLA sub-analyses, any influence of HLA type on TCRB rearrangement was left unresolved. Naive, central memory and regulatory TCRB repertoires appeared more similar among patients than among healthy donors. In all four CD4+ subsets, TCRB CDR3 length was moderately but significantly shorter in type 1 diabetes patients. Fewer insertions and more nucleotide deletions at VDJ recombination sites were observed in patients with type 1 diabetes, implying thymic rearrangement abnormalities.

A single peripheral blood draw of 95 to 150 mL on average was collected from each donor into heparinised tubes. A BD FACSAria II and a panel including CD45RO, CCR7, CD25, CD127, CD95 and CD27 were used to sort naive, central memory, regulatory and stem cell-like memory CD4+ T cells. A purity above 95% was achieved for all sorted populations. PBMCs were separated immediately by Lymphoprep density gradient centrifugation and were stained directly, without being cultured. So that batch effects would be minimized, each experiment stained and sorted samples in pairs, pairing one healthy donor with one patient. The entire amount of isolated RNA was reverse transcribed using the High Capacity cDNA Reverse Transcription Kit, so the sequenced TCRB transcripts were expressed ones. Deep immunoSEQ sequencing was applied to naive, central memory and regulatory T cell samples, giving an average of about 3.57 million total reads per sample. Sorted cells were lysed in RLT buffer and RNA was extracted with DNase-treated RNeasy Micro or Mini kits, depending on cell number. Each cell subset was processed on its own to prevent cross-contamination, while patient and healthy donor samples were processed together. TCRB sequences were amplified from cDNA with the immunoSEQ multiplex PCR, producing 87-bp fragments spanning the CDR3 region. Sequencing of the amplicons was performed on the Illumina HiSeq platform. On the study's bioinformatics: Synthetic template baselines were used to correct PCR bias computationally, reads within Hamming distance 2 were collapsed, and singletons that could not be merged were discarded. By aligning reads against IMGT, V, D and J genes, CDR3 length, and insertions or deletions at six rearrangement sites were assigned. Within each subset, clonotype counts were normalized to sorted cell number, and only after that were true diversity and Gini coefficients computed with the tcR R package. Repertoire sharing was quantified using the overlap coefficient calculated on TCRB nucleotide sequences. TCRdb took this table from immuneACCESS and kept in-frame rearrangements with V and J called. Such tables lack part of the clones; where checked against another copy, unresolved V genes explain under half of the gap, and the rest is unexplained. The DNA was the basis for D and trimming; V, J and clone size are from that table. The sample table contains about 170,000 clones; only one count was recorded for 7.5% to 8.5% of them. The ten largest clones represent 0.5% of the sample.

Sequenced material: central memory CD4+ T cells from blood. This receptor was identified in a man aged 18-30 years with type 1 diabetes. Recombination joined TRBV21-1 with TRBJ1-5; the table's D call of TRBD1 was not tested on the DNA. TRBV21-1 is recorded as a pseudogene. The CDR3 protein: CASSIRDRGEGQPQHF. The DNA sequence is TGTGCCAGCAGCATCCGGGACAGGGGAGAGGGTCAGCCCCAGCATTTT.